What follows are 19 T cell receptor beta chains derived from one specimen sequenced in a study of a mutant IDH1 vaccine in newly diagnosed glioma. The time point here: week 35, safety follow-up. Every vaccination contained 300 ug of the mutant IDH1 20-mer peptide and was paired with topical imiquimod. Generated by immunoSEQ multiplex PCR, the TCRdb table keeps only in-frame clones and is missing some. The sample has approximately 50,000 clones, approximately 90% seen once; the top ten hold 4.5% to 6%. Their cognate antigens are unknown. This sample comprised PBMCs, obtained from a glioma patient whose treatment included an IDH1 peptide vaccine. The receptors were gathered from a woman aged 40 to 55 with glioma.

J is TRBJ2-1 and V is TRBV7-9; D gene unclear. The CDR3 covers 12 residues. Germline values: CDR1 SEHNR, CDR2 FQNEAQ (reference sequence). The germline V and J ends were trimmed by 0 bases and 8 bases, with 5 bases remaining between them. The CDR3 loop is CASSLASDEQFF. In DNA form, the CDR3 reads TGTGCCAGCAGCTTAGCGTCGGATGAGCAGTTCTTC.

The chain links TRBV2 to TRBJ2-3; 7 bases are a match to TRBD1. This CDR3 is 16 amino acids long. Germline CDR1 reads SNHLY; CDR2 reads FYNNEI. The V gene end was trimmed by 5 bases and the J gene end by 8 bases; junction bases not matched to a gene: 16. The CDR3 protein is CASSFPPGQWWSTQYF. The DNA for the CDR3 is TGTGCCAGCAGTTTCCCACCGGGACAGTGGTGGAGTACGCAGTATTTT.

V gene TRBV2 combines with J gene TRBJ1-4, with 8 bases fitting TRBD1. This CDR3 has 16 amino acids. Looked up from germline, CDR1 is SNHLY and CDR2 is FYNNEI. V trimming: 6 bases; J trimming: 6 bases; junction bases outside the gene matches: 12. CDR3 nucleotide sequence: TGTGCCAGCAGCGCAGTTGGACAGGGACCATATGAAAAACTGTTTTTT. Protein: CASSAVGQGPYEKLFF. The full variable domain, with the rest looked up from reference TRBV2 and TRBJ1-4, is EPEVTQTPSHQVTQMGQEVILRCVPISNHLYFYWYRQILGQKVEFLVSFYNNEISEKSEIFDDQFSVERPDGSNFTLKIRSTKLEDSAMYFCASSAVGQGPYEKLFFGSGTQLSVL.

This clone occurred once. The chain combines TRBV20-1 with TRBJ1-1, with D hard to call. The CDR3 loop spans 11 amino acids. Germline V lookup: CDR1 DFQATT, CDR2 SNEGSKA (reference sequence). V dropped 7 bases and J dropped 1 base, with 7 bases sitting between them. The CDR3 loop is CSVAENTEAFF. The CDR3 DNA is TGCAGTGTAGCTGAGAACACTGAAGCTTTCTTT.

The chain is built from TRBV5-1 and TRBJ2-7, with D possibly TRBD1 on 6 matching bases. CDR3 length: 13 amino acids. Germline loops: CDR1 SGHRS, CDR2 YFSETQ. Trimming pared 0 bases from V and 3 bases from J, leaving 7 bases between. The CDR3 is CASSLGTVYEQYF. In DNA form, the CDR3 reads TGCGCCAGCAGCTTGGGGACAGTCTACGAGCAGTACTTC.

The genes are TRBV2 and TRBJ2-2; 9 bases match TRBD2. V dropped 1 base and J dropped 5; count of bases not matched to a gene: 2. This CDR3 spans 15 amino acids. Germline assignment: CDR1 SNHLY and CDR2 FYNNEI. CDR3 DNA sequence: TGTGCCAGCAGTGAAGAGGGACTAGCAACCGGGGAGCTGTTTTTT. This sequence encodes CASSEEGLATGELFF.

V usage is TRBV5-5 and J usage is TRBJ1-5; possible D gene TRBD1, 6 bases. Looked up from germline, CDR1 is SGHKS and CDR2 is YYEKEE (reference sequence). Trimming removed 1 base at V and 3 bases at J, with 11 bases between. The CDR3 consists of 15 residues. The CDR3 nucleotides read TGTGCCAGCAGCTTGACAGGGTGGGTCAATCAGCCCCAGCATTTT. Protein: CASSLTGWVNQPQHF.

The gene calls are TRBV6-5 and TRBJ1-5; possibly TRBD1 for D (5 bases). The ends were cut back, 4 bases at V and 14 bases at J, with 15 bases in the middle. The CDR3 contains 12 residues. The germline V gene encodes CDR1 MNHEY and CDR2 SVGAGI. CDR3 bases: TGTGCCAGCAGTTCCCCTGGACAAGACGAGCATTTT. It codes for CASSSPGQDEHF.

The genes are TRBV13 and TRBJ2-1; TRBD2 aligns across 7 bases. The V gene end was trimmed by 4 bases and the J gene end by 5 bases; junction bases not matched to a gene: 8. The CDR3 contains 15 residues. CDR1 is PRHDT, CDR2 FYEKMQ, per germline (reference sequence). CDR3: CASSSGGSFDNEQFF. The CDR3, as DNA: TGTGCCAGCAGCTCAGGCGGGAGTTTCGACAATGAGCAGTTCTTC.

The chain joins TRBV6-5 to TRBJ1-3, with D possibly TRBD1 on 6 matching bases. The CDR3 totals 13 residues. The germline V gene has CDR1 MNHEY and CDR2 SVGAGI. V was clipped by 4 bases and J by 6 bases, with 10 bases between them. CDR3 sequence reads: CASSSDRTNTIYF. In DNA form, the CDR3 reads TGTGCCAGCAGTTCTGACAGGACAAACACCATATATTTT.

The chain joins TRBV30 to TRBJ2-7; TRBD2 might be the D (6 bases). Looked up from germline, CDR1 is GTSNPN and CDR2 is SVGIG (reference sequence). Trimming took off 8 bases at V and 2 bases at J, with 16 bases between the two ends. This CDR3 has 13 amino acids. The CDR3 nucleotides are TGTGCCGGCCGACTCCCGGGGGCCTACGAGCAGTACTTC. Its protein product is CAGRLPGAYEQYF.

The chain has TRBV21-1 and TRBJ2-3; whether TRBD1, the table's D call, matches the DNA was not checked. TRBV21-1 is termed a pseudogene. The length of the CDR3 is 15 residues. CDR3 nucleotides: TGTGCCAGCAGCTTTAGGGACAGGGAGAGCGATACGCAGTATTTT. It codes for CASSFRDRESDTQYF.

The chain couples TRBV2 to TRBJ1-2; maybe TRBD1 (6 bases). CDR1 SNHLY and CDR2 FYNNEI come from the germline V gene. Trimming took off 4 bases at V and 7 bases at J, with 22 bases between the two ends. The CDR3 runs 16 residues. The CDR3 loop is CASSVYREVVTGGYTF. The CDR3 DNA sequence: TGTGCCAGCAGTGTATACAGGGAGGTGGTGACGGGTGGCTACACCTTC.

The chain recombines TRBV10-3 with TRBJ2-7, with D maybe TRBD2 (5 bases). CDR3 length: 14 amino acids. The V end lost 5 bases, the J end lost 3 bases, and 14 bases lay between the germline ends. Germline lookup yields CDR1 ENHRY and CDR2 SYGVKD. The CDR3 reads CAISPMTGIYEQYF. In DNA, the CDR3 is TGTGCCATCAGTCCAATGACGGGGATCTACGAGCAGTACTTC.

The rearrangement links TRBV4-1 to TRBJ2-2, with TRBD2 matching 8 bases. Germline V gives CDR1 MGHRA, CDR2 YSYEKL. This CDR3 is 13 amino acids long. V gave up 4 bases and J gave up 6 bases; unmatched junction bases: 1. This CDR3 reads CASSPGLAGELFF. The CDR3 nucleotides are TGCGCCAGCAGCCCGGGACTAGCCGGGGAGCTGTTTTTT.

The V call is TRBV6-1, the J call TRBJ2-2; D not resolved. CDR1 and CDR2 from the germline V gene are MNHNS and SASEGT. V gave up 7 bases and J gave up 0 bases, with 9 bases separating them. The CDR3 is 14 residues long. The CDR3 here is CASTRTANTGELFF. The CDR3 nucleotides read TGTGCCAGCACGAGGACCGCGAACACCGGGGAGCTGTTTTTT.

The genes are TRBV18 and TRBJ2-1, with 7 bases identical to TRBD1. In germline, CDR1 is KGHSH, CDR2 LQKENI. V shed 3 bases and J 4 bases; nucleotides not matched to a gene: 6. The length of the CDR3 is 15 residues. The CDR3, as DNA: TGTGCCAGCTCACCCAAGGACAGGACTTACAATGAGCAGTTCTTC. Amino acids: CASSPKDRTYNEQFF.

This clone was detected only once. This sequence joins TRBV2 and TRBJ2-7; 7 nucleotides line up with TRBD1. Germline lookup yields CDR1 SNHLY and CDR2 FYNNEI. V gave up 6 bases and J gave up 0 bases; unmatched junction bases: 5. The CDR3 is 14 amino acids. The CDR3 is CASRPGQSSYEQYF. The CDR3 DNA follows: TGTGCCAGCAGACCGGGACAGAGCTCCTACGAGCAGTACTTC. The full variable domain, rest sourced from reference TRBV2 and TRBJ2-7, is EPEVTQTPSHQVTQMGQEVILRCVPISNHLYFYWYRQILGQKVEFLVSFYNNEISEKSEIFDDQFSVERPDGSNFTLKIRSTKLEDSAMYFCASRPGQSSYEQYFGPGTRLTVT.

This chain links TRBV18 with TRBJ2-3; 10 positions agree with TRBD2. The CDR3 is made up of 16 amino acids. J lost 3 bases, V lost 5 bases, and 8 bases had no gene match. Germline lookup yields CDR1 KGHSH and CDR2 LQKENI. CDR3 loop: CASSSRTSGFTDTQYF. The CDR3 DNA is TGTGCCAGCTCATCCCGGACTAGCGGATTTACAGATACGCAGTATTTT.